Each of the 24 T cell receptor beta chains below was sequenced from the same sample in a study of blood T cells in healthy people across ages. A second PCR of about 7 to 12 cycles used a sample-barcoded 5' primer and a J-beta primer mix. One entry per CDR3 protein, called by TCRdb with MiXCR from the 5' RACE reads. The sample has 700,000 to 950,000 distinct CDR3 sequences, 43% seen once. Sequencing input: blood. Receptor source: a woman aged 55-75 years in good health.

The chain has TRBV7-8 and TRBJ2-4, with D maybe TRBD2 (5 bases). Per germline, CDR1 SGHVS and CDR2 FQNEAQ. This CDR3 has 16 amino acids. V dropped 1 base and J dropped 13 bases, with 23 bases sitting between them. The CDR3 sequence: CASSLVAPDYIYGQYF. CDR3 coding DNA: TGTGCCAGCAGCTTAGTGGCCCCCGACTACATCTACGGGCAGTACTTC.

The chain recombines TRBV20-1 with TRBJ2-1; TRBD2 matches at 11 bases. The junction had 15 bases not matched to a gene; V was cut back by 6 bases and J by 5 bases. Germline lookup yields CDR1 DFQATT and CDR2 SNEGSKA (reference sequence). The CDR3 has 17 amino acids. The CDR3 reads CSARPTSGRGSDNEQFF. In DNA, the CDR3 is TGCAGTGCCCGACCTACTAGCGGGAGAGGTTCGGACAATGAGCAGTTCTTC.

Only a few counts were recorded for this clonotype. This sequence joins TRBV5-1 and TRBJ2-5, with TRBD2 as a possible D gene (6 bases). The germline V and J ends were trimmed by 0 bases and 5 bases, with 14 bases remaining between them. The V gene's germline CDR1 is SGHRS and CDR2 YFSETQ. The CDR3 has 15 amino acids. This CDR3 is CASSLGSRGGETQYF. CDR3 nucleotides: TGCGCCAGCAGCTTGGGCAGCCGAGGAGGGGAGACCCAGTACTTC.

This clonotype was detected a few times. This rearrangement joins TRBV7-9 to TRBJ1-2, with D uncertain. Germline assignment: CDR1 SEHNR and CDR2 FQNEAQ (reference sequence). Trimming stripped 5 bases from V and 2 bases from J, with 24 bases between. CDR3 length: 18 amino acids. This CDR3 reads CASSPQFGETSPNYGYTF. The DNA of the CDR3 is TGTGCCAGCAGCCCTCAGTTCGGGGAGACAAGCCCAAACTATGGCTACACCTTC. The variable domain in full, completed from reference TRBV7-9 and TRBJ1-2, reads DTGVSQNPRHKITKRGQNVTFRCDPISEHNRLYWYRQTLGQGPEFLTYFQNEAQLEKSRLLSDRFSAERPKGSFSTLEIQRTEQGDSAMYLCASSPQFGETSPNYGYTFGSGTRLTVV.

This clonotype was seen a few times. The rearrangement joins TRBV5-1 to TRBJ2-3; D possibly corresponds to TRBD1 (7 bases). Germline V gene data show CDR1 as SGHRS and CDR2 as YFSETQ. V gave up 4 bases and J gave up 2 bases, with 17 bases separating them. The CDR3 runs 16 residues. Here the CDR3 DNA reads TGCGCCAGCAGCATTGGCCAGGGGGGAGACACAGATACGCAGTATTTT. It translates to CASSIGQGGDTDTQYF.

This clonotype was detected only a few times. The V call is TRBV7-9, the J call TRBJ1-5; unclear D gene. The V gene's germline CDR1 is SEHNR and CDR2 FQNEAQ (reference sequence). The V gene lost 5 bases and the J gene lost 3 bases, with 11 bases spanning the gap. The CDR3 consists of 14 residues. CDR3 nucleotides: TGTGCCAGCAGCGTGTCGGGAAACAATCAGCCCCAGCATTTT. This encodes CASSVSGNNQPQHF.

The chain carries TRBV20-1 and TRBJ1-1; D is perhaps TRBD1 (6 bases). V was shortened by 3 bases and J by 4 bases, with 12 bases between the two germline ends. Germline V gene sequence: CDR1 DFQATT, CDR2 SNEGSKA (reference sequence). This CDR3 is built from 13 residues. The CDR3 sequence: CSASETGFTEAFF. CDR3 nucleotides: TGCAGTGCTAGTGAGACAGGCTTCACTGAAGCTTTCTTT.

The rearrangement uses TRBV28 and TRBJ1-2; D not certain. This CDR3 spans 10 amino acids. The V gene lost 7 bases and the J gene lost 5 bases, with 5 bases spanning the gap. CDR1 is MDHEN, CDR2 SYDVKM, per germline. CDR3 protein: CASKQYGYTF. DNA of the CDR3: TGTGCCAGCAAGCAGTATGGCTACACCTTC.

The CDR3 DNA follows: TGTGCCTGGACCGAACGGGTCTGGGATACCTACAATGAGCAGTTCTTC. Protein: CAWTERVWDTYNEQFF. V is TRBV30 and J is TRBJ2-1; D not certain. V lost 4 bases, J lost 2 bases, and 18 bases lay in between. This CDR3 has 16 amino acids. Germline assignment: CDR1 GTSNPN and CDR2 SVGIG (reference sequence). The full variable domain, with the rest looked up from reference TRBV30 and TRBJ2-1, is SQTIHQWPATLVQPVGSPLSLECTVEGTSNPNLYWYRQAAGRGLQLLFYSVGIGQISSEVPQNLSASRPQDRQFILSSKKLLLSDSGFYLCAWTERVWDTYNEQFFGPGTRLTVL.

V usage is TRBV11-3 and J usage is TRBJ2-7; the D gene is possibly TRBD2 (5 bases). Germline CDR1 is SGHNT and CDR2 is YENEEA. CDR3 size: 13 residues. V shed 2 bases and J shed 4 bases, with 9 bases lying between them. The chain's CDR3 is CASSLQPGYEQYF. CDR3 coding DNA: TGTGCCAGCAGCTTACAGCCGGGGTACGAGCAGTACTTC.

V gene TRBV29-1 combines with J gene TRBJ2-1, with 10 positions matching TRBD2. The DNA end is more similar to TRBJ2-7, so the J call may be wrong. Germline lookup yields CDR1 SQVTM and CDR2 ANQGSEA. There are 15 residues in the CDR3. The CDR3 sequence: CSVPTSGASYNEQYF. DNA for the CDR3: TGCAGCGTCCCAACTAGCGGGGCCTCCTACAATGAGCAGTACTTC.

V and J are TRBV9 and TRBJ2-1; the match to TRBD2 covers 12 bases. In germline, CDR1 is SGDLS, CDR2 YYNGEE. J gave up 4 bases and V 4 bases, and 6 bases lay outside the gene matches. The CDR3 contains 16 residues. CDR3 protein: CASSPVGLAGYNEQFF. In nucleotides, the CDR3 is TGTGCCAGCAGCCCAGTGGGACTAGCGGGTTACAATGAGCAGTTCTTC.

This clonotype was found a few times. V is TRBV28 and J is TRBJ2-1; D is unresolved. Germline CDR1 MDHEN, CDR2 SYDVKM. The CDR3 loop spans 14 amino acids. Trimming removed 6 bases from V and 4 bases from J, with 13 bases in between. Here the CDR3 reads CASRGFKGYNEQFF. CDR3 nucleotides: TGTGCCAGCAGGGGCTTCAAAGGGTACAATGAGCAGTTCTTC.

To note about this clonotype: A much larger clone lies one base from this, so it may be a read error. The chain couples TRBV11-2 to TRBJ2-5, with 10 positions matching TRBD1. The better agreement between TRBJ2-1 and the DNA end casts doubt on the J call. The germline V gene has CDR1 SGHAT and CDR2 FQNNGV. CDR3 length: 15 residues. In nucleotides, the CDR3 is TGTGCCAGCAGCCTCCCCGGGACAGGGGAAGAGACCCAGTTCTTC. Encoded protein: CASSLPGTGEETQFF.

This clonotype was seen a handful of times. The genes are TRBV20-1 and TRBJ2-1; D call uncertain. Germline-derived CDR1 and CDR2 are DFQATT and SNEGSKA (reference sequence). The CDR3 totals 13 residues. Trimming removed 5 bases at V and 4 bases at J, with 12 bases between. This chain's CDR3 is CSARARAYNEQFF. The CDR3 coding sequence is TGCAGTGCTCGGGCGCGAGCATACAATGAGCAGTTCTTC.

In regard to this clonotype: Just one base apart from a much larger clone, this may be a read error. The chain couples TRBV7-2 to TRBJ2-5, with unresolved D. In germline, CDR1 is SGHTA, CDR2 FQGNSA. The CDR3 has 12 residues. The CDR3 DNA sequence: TGTGCCAGCAGCTGGGGATCCCACGAGCAGAACTTC. Its protein is CASSWGSHEQNF.

CDR3 coding DNA: TGTGCCAGCAGTGGACGTCCCACAAACATTCAGTACTTC. It yields the protein CASSGRPTNIQYF. V usage is TRBV25-1 and J usage is TRBJ2-7, with D hard to call. TRBJ2-4 explains the end of the DNA better; the J call may be wrong. CDR3 size: 13 residues. Germline lookup yields CDR1 MGHDK and CDR2 SYGVNS.

The rearrangement links TRBV7-3 to TRBJ2-7; TRBD1 is a possible D gene (5 bases). The CDR3 sequence is 14 residues long. From germline, CDR1 is SGHTA and CDR2 FQGTGA. V lost 6 bases and J lost 1, with 13 bases in between. CDR3 in DNA: TGTGCCAGCAGTCCTTCCCCAGGGTCCTACGAGCAGTACTTC. It yields the protein CASSPSPGSYEQYF.

This chain connects TRBV5-1 to TRBJ1-6, with 11 bases lining up with TRBD1. This CDR3 spans 15 amino acids. Germline loops: CDR1 SGHRS, CDR2 YFSETQ. V lost 5 bases and J lost 6; bases outside the gene matches: 4. The CDR3 reads CASSRGTGGNSPLHF. The CDR3 DNA reads TGCGCCAGCAGTCGTGGGACAGGGGGTAATTCACCCCTCCACTTT.

The chain combines TRBV9 with TRBJ2-7; 10 positions match TRBD2. The J segment lost 7 bases and the V segment lost 0 bases, leaving 4 bases of the junction unmatched. The CDR3 is made up of 14 amino acids. The germline V gene has CDR1 SGDLS and CDR2 YYNGEE. CDR3: CASSVGGLAEEQYF. As DNA, the CDR3 is TGTGCCAGCAGCGTAGGAGGACTAGCGGAAGAGCAGTACTTC. The whole variable domain, filled in from reference TRBV9 and TRBJ2-7, reads DSGVTQTPKHLITATGQRVTLRCSPRSGDLSVYWYQQSLDQGLQFLIQYYNGEERAKGNILERFSAQQFPDLHSELNLSSLELGDSALYFCASSVGGLAEEQYFGPGTRLTVT.

This clonotype was observed a handful of times. V is TRBV2 and J is TRBJ2-1, with D possibly being TRBD2 (5 bases). Matching the DNA end better, TRBJ2-7 makes the J call doubtful. This CDR3 region has 14 residues. Germline CDR1 reads SNHLY; CDR2 reads FYNNEI. CDR3 in DNA: TGTGCCAGCGATGAGCGGTCCACCTACAATGAGCAGTACTTC. Its translation is CASDERSTYNEQYF.

The rearrangement links TRBV18 to TRBJ1-5, with 8 positions matching TRBD1. The germline V gene encodes CDR1 KGHSH and CDR2 LQKENI. CDR3 length: 19 residues. J gave up 0 bases and V 3 bases, and 13 bases lay outside the gene matches. The CDR3: CASSPPQGANLYSNQPQHF. For the CDR3, the DNA is TGTGCCAGCTCACCTCCCCAGGGGGCAAACCTTTATAGCAATCAGCCCCAGCATTTT.

DNA for the CDR3: TGTGCCAGCAGTGGGATAATAGGAGATACGCAGTATTTT. As protein: CASSGIIGDTQYF. The rearrangement uses TRBV2 and TRBJ2-3, with unresolved D. CDR1 and CDR2 (germline): SNHLY, FYNNEI. The CDR3 consists of 13 residues. V lost 4 bases, J lost 5 bases, and 10 bases lay in between.

The CDR3 is CASSYSTGGPLFEQFF. CDR3 nucleotides: TGTGCCAGCAGTTACTCCACGGGAGGGCCCCTGTTTGAGCAGTTCTTC. The chain combines TRBV6-5 with TRBJ2-1; 8 nucleotides match TRBD2. The CDR3 contains 16 residues. The ends lost 0 bases at V and 9 bases at J; junction bases unmatched: 10. CDR1 MNHEY and CDR2 SVGAGI come from the germline V gene.